A selection of T cell receptor beta chains follows, all from one sample in a study of shared clonotypes between healthy human individuals. Here immunoSEQ multiplex PCR was the method, and the copy in TCRdb shows in-frame clones only, minus some. The table lists about 510,000 clones, roughly 85% of them singletons, with 12% in the top ten. Sequenced material: PBMCs. The source is a woman aged 40 to 50 in good health. Some clones in this sample may be carry-over from other donors' samples. Both conserved end residues are part of each CDR3. A D gene is named only where the DNA matches it firmly. Rows may omit the clone size; those that give it use once, few, many or a size class.

D	V	J	size	CDR3	DNA
TRBD1	TRBV4-1	TRBJ2-7	few	CASSLRGTGKDEQYF	TGCGCCAGCAGCCTCCGCGGGACAGGGAAGGACGAGCAGTACTTC
TRBD2	TRBV9	TRBJ2-3	-	CASSVGDYFTDTQYF	TGTGCCAGCAGCGTAGGGGACTATTTCACAGATACGCAGTATTTT
TRBD1	TRBV28	TRBJ2-3	-	CASSLDGTGSDTQYF	TGTGCCAGCAGTTTGGACGGGACAGGGTCAGATACGCAGTATTTT
-	TRBV7-9	TRBJ2-7	-	CASSGLTSYEQYF	TGTGCCAGCAGCGGCCTGACTAGCTACGAGCAGTACTTC
-	TRBV28	TRBJ2-1	-	CASSFARYNEQFF	TGTGCCAGCAGTTTTGCCCGCTACAATGAGCAGTTCTTC
-	TRBV27	TRBJ2-7	few	CASRTRLHEQYF	TGTGCCAGCAGGACCCGACTACACGAGCAGTACTTC
TRBD2	TRBV4-3	TRBJ2-1	-	CASSQATGLAGHNEQFF	TGCGCCAGCAGCCAAGCCACCGGACTAGCGGGGCACAATGAGCAGTTCTTC
-	TRBV18	TRBJ1-1	-	CASSPALAANTEAFF	TGTGCCAGCTCACCGGCTCTGGCAGCAAACACTGAAGCTTTCTTT
TRBD2	TRBV5-4	TRBJ2-7	-	CASSLGLAGVGEQYF	TGTGCCAGCAGCTTGGGGCTAGCGGGAGTGGGCGAGCAGTACTTC
TRBD2	TRBV18	TRBJ2-7	-	CASSPPSGTSGSLPYEQYF	TGTGCCAGCTCACCTCCCTCGGGGACTAGCGGGAGCCTTCCCTACGAGCAGTACTTC
TRBD2	TRBV28	TRBJ2-3	-	CASSSTSPPMQYF	TGTGCCAGCAGTTCGACTAGCCCGCCCATGCAGTATTTT
TRBD1	TRBV5-6	TRBJ2-3	-	CASSSDRGASFYSTDTQYF	TGTGCCAGCAGCTCGGACAGGGGGGCGTCCTTTTATAGCACAGATACGCAGTATTTT
TRBD2	TRBV28	TRBJ2-7	-	CASSPLAGTYEQYF	TGTGCCAGCAGTCCATTAGCGGGTACCTACGAGCAGTACTTC
-	TRBV7-2	TRBJ2-3	-	CASSLGLHTDTQYF	TGTGCCAGCAGCCTTGGACTTCACACAGATACGCAGTATTTT
-	TRBV18	TRBJ1-5	-	CASSPQGPDQPQHF	TGTGCCAGCTCACCACAGGGACCGGATCAGCCCCAGCATTTT
-	TRBV7-9	TRBJ2-2	-	CASRQRWASETNTGELFF	TGTGCCAGCAGACAGCGGTGGGCTAGCGAAACGAACACCGGGGAGCTGTTTTTT
-	TRBV18	TRBJ2-7	-	CASSRGTEEQYF	TGTGCCAGCTCACGGGGGACGGAGGAGCAGTACTTC
TRBD2	TRBV18	TRBJ2-7	few	CASSPRTILAGGVSYEQYF	TGTGCCAGCTCACCACGGACAATTTTGGCGGGAGGAGTATCCTACGAGCAGTACTTC
-	TRBV29-1	TRBJ1-1	-	CSVVGSGGLNTEAFF	TGCAGCGTTGTAGGGTCAGGTGGGCTGAACACTGAAGCTTTCTTT
TRBD2	TRBV19	TRBJ2-7	-	CASSTAGGLAGTEQYF	TGTGCCAGTAGTACCGCTGGGGGACTAGCGGGAACCGAGCAGTACTTC
TRBD2	TRBV19	TRBJ2-3	-	CASSLGGVGTDTQYF	TGTGCCAGTAGCTTGGGGGGGGTGGGCACAGATACGCAGTATTTT
-	TRBV9	TRBJ2-3	-	CASSPYRGPDTQYF	TGTGCCAGCAGCCCGTACCGGGGACCAGATACGCAGTATTTT
-	TRBV7-2	TRBJ1-2	-	CASSLGVNNYGYTF	TGTGCCAGCAGCTTAGGAGTCAATAACTATGGCTACACCTTC
-	TRBV9	TRBJ2-2	once	CASSVSSHGGELFF	TGTGCCAGCAGCGTGTCTAGCCATGGCGGGGAGCTGTTTTTT
-	TRBV11-2	TRBJ2-3	-	CASSFGQPSTDTQYF	TGTGCCAGCAGCTTTGGGCAGCCCAGCACAGATACGCAGTATTTT
TRBD1	TRBV19	TRBJ1-1	-	CASIPRQGRHEAFF	TGTGCCAGTATTCCCCGACAGGGGCGACATGAAGCTTTCTTT
TRBD2	TRBV6-1	TRBJ2-7	-	CASTPRAGAAYEQYF	TGTGCCAGCACCCCTCGGGCGGGAGCGGCCTACGAGCAGTACTTC